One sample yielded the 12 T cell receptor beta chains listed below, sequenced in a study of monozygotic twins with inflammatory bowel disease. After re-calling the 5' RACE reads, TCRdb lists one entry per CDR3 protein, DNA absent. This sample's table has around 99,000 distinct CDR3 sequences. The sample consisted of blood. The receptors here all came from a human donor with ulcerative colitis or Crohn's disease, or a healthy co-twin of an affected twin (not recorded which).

Here the CDR3 reads CASSEMGLSALVRITEAFF. The chain recombines TRBV2 with TRBJ1-1. The CDR3 loop spans 19 amino acids. Germline values: CDR1 SNHLY, CDR2 FYNNEI.

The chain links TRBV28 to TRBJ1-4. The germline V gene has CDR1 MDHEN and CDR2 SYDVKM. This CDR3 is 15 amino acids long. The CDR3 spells CASSKSTATNEKLFF.

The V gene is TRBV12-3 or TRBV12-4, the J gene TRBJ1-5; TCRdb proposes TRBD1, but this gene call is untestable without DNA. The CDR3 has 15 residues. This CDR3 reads CASSLGAAENQPQHF.

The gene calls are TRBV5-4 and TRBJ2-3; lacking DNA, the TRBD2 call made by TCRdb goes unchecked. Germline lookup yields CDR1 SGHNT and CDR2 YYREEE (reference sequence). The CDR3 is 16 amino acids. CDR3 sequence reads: CASSFLAGLSTDTQYF.

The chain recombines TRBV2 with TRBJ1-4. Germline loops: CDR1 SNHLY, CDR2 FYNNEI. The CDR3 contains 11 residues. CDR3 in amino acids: CASTTNEKLFF. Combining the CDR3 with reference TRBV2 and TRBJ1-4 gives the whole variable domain EPEVTQTPSHQVTQMGQEVILRCVPISNHLYFYWYRQILGQKVEFLVSFYNNEISEKSEIFDDQFSVERPDGSNFTLKIRSTKLEDSAMYFCASTTNEKLFFGSGTQLSVL.

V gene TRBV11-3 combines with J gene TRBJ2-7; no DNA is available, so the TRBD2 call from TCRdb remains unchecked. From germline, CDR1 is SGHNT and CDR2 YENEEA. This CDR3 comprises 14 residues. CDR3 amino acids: CASSPGLAVYEQYF.

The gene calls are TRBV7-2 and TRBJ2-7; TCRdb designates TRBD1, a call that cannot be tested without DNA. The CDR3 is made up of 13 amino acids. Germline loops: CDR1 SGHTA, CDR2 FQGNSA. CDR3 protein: CASSSSPGGEQYF.

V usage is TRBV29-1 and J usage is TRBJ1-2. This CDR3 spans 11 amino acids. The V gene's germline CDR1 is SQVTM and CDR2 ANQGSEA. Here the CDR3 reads CSVDYGYGYTF.

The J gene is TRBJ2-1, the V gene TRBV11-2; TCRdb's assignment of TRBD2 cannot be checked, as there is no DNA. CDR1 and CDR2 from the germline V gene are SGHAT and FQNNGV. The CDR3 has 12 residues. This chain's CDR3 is CASSLPGGEQFF.

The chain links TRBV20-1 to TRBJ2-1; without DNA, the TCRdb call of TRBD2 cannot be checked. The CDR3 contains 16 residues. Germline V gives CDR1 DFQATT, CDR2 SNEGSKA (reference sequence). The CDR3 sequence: CSARDMPPLADNEQFF.

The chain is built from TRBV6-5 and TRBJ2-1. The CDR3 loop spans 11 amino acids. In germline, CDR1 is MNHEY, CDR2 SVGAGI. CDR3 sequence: CASSLGGEQFF.

This chain's CDR3 is CASSEWQRNYGYTF. The chain combines TRBV6-1 with TRBJ1-2. Germline-derived CDR1 and CDR2 are MNHNS and SASEGT. The length of the CDR3 is 14 residues.